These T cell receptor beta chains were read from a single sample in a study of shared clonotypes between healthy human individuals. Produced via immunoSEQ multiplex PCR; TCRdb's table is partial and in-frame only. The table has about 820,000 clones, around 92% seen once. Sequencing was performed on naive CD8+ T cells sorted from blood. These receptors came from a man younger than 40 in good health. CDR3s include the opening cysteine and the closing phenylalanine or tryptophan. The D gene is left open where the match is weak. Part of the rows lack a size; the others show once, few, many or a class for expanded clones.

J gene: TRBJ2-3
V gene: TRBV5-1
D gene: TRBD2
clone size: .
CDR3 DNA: TGCGCCAGCAGCTTGGGGGGACTAGTGGGAATGGTAAGAGCAGATACGCAGTATTTT
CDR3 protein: CASSLGGLVGMVRADTQYF

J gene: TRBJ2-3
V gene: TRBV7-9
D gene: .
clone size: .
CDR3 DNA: TGTGCCAGCAGTCGAGGGGCGGATACGCAGTATTTT
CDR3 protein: CASSRGADTQYF

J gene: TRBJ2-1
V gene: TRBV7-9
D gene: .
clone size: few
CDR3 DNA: TGTGCCAGCAGCTTATTTGAGCAGTTCTTC
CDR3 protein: CASSLFEQFF

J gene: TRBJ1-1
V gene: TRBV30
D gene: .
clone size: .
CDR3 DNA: TGTGCCTGGAGTGTAAGTGACCTGGACGTGAACACTGAAGCTTTCTTT
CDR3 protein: CAWSVSDLDVNTEAFF

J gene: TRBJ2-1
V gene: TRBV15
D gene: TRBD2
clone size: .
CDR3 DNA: TGTGCCACCAGCCGAAGTCAGCGGGAGTTTTACAATGAGCAGTTCTTC
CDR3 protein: CATSRSQREFYNEQFF

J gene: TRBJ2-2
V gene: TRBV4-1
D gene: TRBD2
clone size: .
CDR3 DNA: TGCGCCAGCAGCCAAGCCTGGCTAGCGGAGGGACCGAACACCGGGGAGCTGTTTTTT
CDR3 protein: CASSQAWLAEGPNTGELFF

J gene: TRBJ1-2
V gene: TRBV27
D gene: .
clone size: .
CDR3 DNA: TGTGCCAGCCTGGGAGGGGATAACTATGGCTACACCTTC
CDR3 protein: CASLGGDNYGYTF

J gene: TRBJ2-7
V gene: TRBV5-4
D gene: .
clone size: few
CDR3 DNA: TGTGCCAGCAGCCCATTCCCCAGTTCCTACGAGCAGTACTTC
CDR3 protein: CASSPFPSSYEQYF

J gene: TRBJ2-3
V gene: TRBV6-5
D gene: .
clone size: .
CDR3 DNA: TGTGCCAGCAGTTTCGGCGGGAGCACAGATACGCAGTATTTT
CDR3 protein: CASSFGGSTDTQYF

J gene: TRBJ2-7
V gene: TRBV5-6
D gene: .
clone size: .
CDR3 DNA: TGTGCCAGCAGCCCCCGACTAGGGGCCTACGAGCAGTACTTC
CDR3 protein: CASSPRLGAYEQYF

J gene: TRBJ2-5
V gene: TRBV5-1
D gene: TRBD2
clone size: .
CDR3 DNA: TGCGCCAGCAGCCAACGACTAGCGGGTCTCCAAGAGACCCAGTACTTC
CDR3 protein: CASSQRLAGLQETQYF

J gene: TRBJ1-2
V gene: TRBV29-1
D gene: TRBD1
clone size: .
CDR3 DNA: TGCAGCGTTGAGCCTTGGGACAGTAGGGGCTACACCTTC
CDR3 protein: CSVEPWDSRGYTF

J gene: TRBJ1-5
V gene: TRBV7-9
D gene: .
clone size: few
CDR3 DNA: TGTGCCAGCAGCTTCTCGGATAGCAATCAGCCCCAGCATTTT
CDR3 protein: CASSFSDSNQPQHF

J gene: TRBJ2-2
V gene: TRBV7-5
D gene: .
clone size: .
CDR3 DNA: TGTGTCAGGGAGAAGCAACTCACCGGGGAGCTGTTTTTT
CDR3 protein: CVREKQLTGELFF

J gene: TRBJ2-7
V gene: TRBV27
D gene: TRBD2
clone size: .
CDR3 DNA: TGTGCCAGCAGTCCTACTAGCGGGAGCCAGCACGAGCAGTACTTC
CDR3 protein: CASSPTSGSQHEQYF

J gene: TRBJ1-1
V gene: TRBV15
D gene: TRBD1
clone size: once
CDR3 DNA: TGTGCCACCAGCAGGCTGACAGGGGGCACTGAAGCTTTCTTT
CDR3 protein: CATSRLTGGTEAFF

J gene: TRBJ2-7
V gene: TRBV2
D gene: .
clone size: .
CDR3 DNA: TGTGCCAGCAGTGAAATGGCCGACAGATACTCCTACGAGCAGTACTTC
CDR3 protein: CASSEMADRYSYEQYF

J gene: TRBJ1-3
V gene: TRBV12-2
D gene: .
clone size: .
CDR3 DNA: TGTGCAAGTCGCTTAGCGCAGGGAGAGGGCACCTCTGGAAACACCATATATTTT
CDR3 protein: CASRLAQGEGTSGNTIYF

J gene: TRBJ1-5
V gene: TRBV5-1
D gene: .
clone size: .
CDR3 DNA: TGCGCCAGCGCTTCGGGGGGCAATCAGCCCCAGCATTTT
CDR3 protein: CASASGGNQPQHF

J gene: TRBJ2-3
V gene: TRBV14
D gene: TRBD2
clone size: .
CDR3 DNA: TGTGCCAGCAGTAGAGCGGGAGCGGGCACAGATACGCAGTATTTT
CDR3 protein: CASSRAGAGTDTQYF

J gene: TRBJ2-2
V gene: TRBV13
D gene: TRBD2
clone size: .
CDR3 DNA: TGTGCCAGCAGCTTCACCCTCCCAGCGGGAGACACCGGGGAGCTGTTTTTT
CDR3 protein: CASSFTLPAGDTGELFF

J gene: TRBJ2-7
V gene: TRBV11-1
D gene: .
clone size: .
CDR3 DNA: TGTGCCAGCAGCTTTGGGGGACGAAGCGAGCAGTACTTC
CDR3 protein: CASSFGGRSEQYF

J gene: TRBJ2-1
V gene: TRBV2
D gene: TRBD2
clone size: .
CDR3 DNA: TGTGCCAGCAGTGATTTAAGCGGGAGTGCCTACAATGAGCAGTTCTTC
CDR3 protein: CASSDLSGSAYNEQFF

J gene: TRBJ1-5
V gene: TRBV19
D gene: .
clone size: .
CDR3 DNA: TGTGCCAGTAGTATCCACGGGGGGCTTGGTGAGAACCAGCCCCAGCATTTT
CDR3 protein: CASSIHGGLGENQPQHF

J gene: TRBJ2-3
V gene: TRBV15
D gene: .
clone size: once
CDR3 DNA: TGTGCCACAGAACTCGAAGATACGCAGTATTTT
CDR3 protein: CATELEDTQYF

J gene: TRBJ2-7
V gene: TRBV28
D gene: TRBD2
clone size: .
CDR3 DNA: TGTGCCAGCAGTCCTCTAGCGGGAGGGAGAGAGCAGTACTTC
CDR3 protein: CASSPLAGGREQYF

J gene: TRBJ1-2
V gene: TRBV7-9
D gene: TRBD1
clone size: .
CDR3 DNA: TGTGCCAGCAGGGGACAGTCTTATGGCTACACCTTC
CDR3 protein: CASRGQSYGYTF

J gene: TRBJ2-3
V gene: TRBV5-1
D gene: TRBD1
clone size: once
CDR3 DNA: TGCGCCAGCAGCTACAGGGGGACAAGCACAGATACGCAGTATTTT
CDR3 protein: CASSYRGTSTDTQYF

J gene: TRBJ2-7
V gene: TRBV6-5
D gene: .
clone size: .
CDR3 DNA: TGTGCCAGCAGTATTACGACAGATTACGAGCAGTACTTC
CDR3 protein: CASSITTDYEQYF

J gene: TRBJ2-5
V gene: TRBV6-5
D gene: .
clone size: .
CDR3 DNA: TGTGCCAGCAGTTCCACACCAGGGGTAGAGACCCAGTACTTC
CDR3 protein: CASSSTPGVETQYF

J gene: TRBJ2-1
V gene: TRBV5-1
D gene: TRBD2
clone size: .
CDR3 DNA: TGCGCCAGCAGGGGACTAGCGGGAGAGAGCTCCTACAATGAGCAGTTCTTC
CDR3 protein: CASRGLAGESSYNEQFF

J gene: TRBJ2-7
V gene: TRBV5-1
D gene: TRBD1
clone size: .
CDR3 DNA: TGCGCCAGCAGCTGGATGACAGGGTCCTACGAGCAGTACTTC
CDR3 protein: CASSWMTGSYEQYF

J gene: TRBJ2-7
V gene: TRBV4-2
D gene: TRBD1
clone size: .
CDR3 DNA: TGTGCCAGCAGCCAAGGGCCAGGGGGCTACGAGCAGTACTTC
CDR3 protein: CASSQGPGGYEQYF

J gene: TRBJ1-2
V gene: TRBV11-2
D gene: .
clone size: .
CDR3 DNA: TGTGCCAGCAGCCCCATTCGGGGAATGATTGCCGATGGCTACACCTTC
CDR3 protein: CASSPIRGMIADGYTF

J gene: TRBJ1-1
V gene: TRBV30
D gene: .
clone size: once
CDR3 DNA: TGTGCCTGGAGTCCCCCCTCTGGGGGGAACACTGAAGCTTTCTTT
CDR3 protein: CAWSPPSGGNTEAFF

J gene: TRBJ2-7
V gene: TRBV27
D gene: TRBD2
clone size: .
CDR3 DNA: TGTGCCAGCAGTTCAGCGGGGACCCCCTACGAGCAGTACTTC
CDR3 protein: CASSSAGTPYEQYF

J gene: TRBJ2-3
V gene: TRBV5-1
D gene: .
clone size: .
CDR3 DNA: TGCGCCAGCAGCACCGATACTCACCCAGATACGCAGTATTTT
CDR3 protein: CASSTDTHPDTQYF

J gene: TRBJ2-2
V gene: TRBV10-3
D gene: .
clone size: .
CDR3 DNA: TGTGCCATCAGTGAGGGAACTTCCGTGAACACCGGGGAGCTGTTTTTT
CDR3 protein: CAISEGTSVNTGELFF

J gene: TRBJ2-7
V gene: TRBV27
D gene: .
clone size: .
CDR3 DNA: TGTGCCAGCAGTCTTTCAGGGCTGGGAGAGCAGTACTTC
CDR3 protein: CASSLSGLGEQYF